The 3 T cell receptor beta chains reported below all come from one sample, sequenced in a study of CD8 T cells in Susac syndrome. The RNA, about 0.45 to 1 ug, was put through reverse transcription using random hexamers. TCRdb called the immunoSEQ multiplex PCR reads again in MiXCR, with one record for every CDR3 protein. The sample has roughly 250,000 distinct CDR3 sequences; about 96% are singletons. The specimen was CD4+ T cells from PBMCs. The origin of the receptors is a human donor with Susac syndrome.

This chain joins TRBV12-3 or TRBV12-4 and TRBJ2-1; D is unresolved. The CDR3 is made up of 11 amino acids. Trimming stripped 5 bases from V and 12 bases from J, with 11 bases between. In DNA form, the CDR3 reads TGTGCCAGCAGTCGCTCTGGCTGGCAGTTCTTC. Protein sequence: CASSRSGWQFF.

The chain carries TRBV3-1 and TRBJ1-2, with D perhaps matching TRBD1 (6 bases). V lost 8 bases to trimming and J lost 5 bases, with 18 bases between them. The CDR3 is made up of 14 amino acids. Germline V gene data show CDR1 as LGHDT and CDR2 as YNNKEL (reference sequence). CDR3 nucleotides: TGTGCCAGCCGTTGGACAGCCATACCGTATGGCTACACCTTC. This codes for CASRWTAIPYGYTF.

The chain joins TRBV30 to TRBJ2-3; 8 bases agree with TRBD2. This CDR3 is built from 14 residues. With V trimmed by 1 base and J by 1 base, 1 base remained unmatched. Per the germline V gene, CDR1 is GTSNPN and CDR2 is SVGIG (reference sequence). The CDR3 loop is CAWSGAGGTDTQYF. The CDR3 nucleotides are TGTGCCTGGAGTGGAGCGGGAGGCACAGATACGCAGTATTTT.